This TCR beta chain was found in a study of response to subunit inactivated influenza vaccine (dated by TCRdb to the late 2010s). Describing the broader study: The study used deep quantitative T cell receptor repertoire profiling to track responses to a trivalent subunit inactivated influenza vaccine.

Including cysteine and phenylalanine, the CDR3 has 14 amino acids. The only DNA kept is the CDR3, 42 bases in frame from the first base. V trim: 1 base; J trim: 7 bases; unmatched bases: 3. CDR1 and CDR2 were assigned from the germline V gene (reference sequence) as LGHDT and YNNKEL. Study-wide findings and limitations: The authors proposed that each seasonal influenza vaccination may bring in only a limited number of new T cells.

Library creation used RT-PCR. Sequencing relied on an Illumina HiSeq 2500. TCRdb reprocessing: public reads trimmed at Q25 with fastp, clones called with MiXCR, in-frame beta chains kept. Entries are consolidated by CDR3 protein sequence, retaining the most common genes and DNA. The sample table holds about 800,000 distinct CDR3 sequences, of which 21% were seen once. Clones ranked in the top ten supply roughly a tenth of the sample. Note on this clonotype: No antigen is known for it. No base quality information exists; no much larger clone differs at one position.

Here the chain combines TRBV3-1 and TRBJ1-2; TRBD1 matches 10 bases in the middle. The source is a man aged 50-59 years who received an inactivated influenza vaccine. Donor details come from another sample of the same person, matched by shared clones. The sample here was PBMCs from blood, taken about 5 days after vaccination. The CDR3 here reads CASSQVDRGLGYTF. The nucleotide sequence reads TGTGCCAGCAGCCAAGTTGACAGGGGGCTTGGCTACACCTTC.